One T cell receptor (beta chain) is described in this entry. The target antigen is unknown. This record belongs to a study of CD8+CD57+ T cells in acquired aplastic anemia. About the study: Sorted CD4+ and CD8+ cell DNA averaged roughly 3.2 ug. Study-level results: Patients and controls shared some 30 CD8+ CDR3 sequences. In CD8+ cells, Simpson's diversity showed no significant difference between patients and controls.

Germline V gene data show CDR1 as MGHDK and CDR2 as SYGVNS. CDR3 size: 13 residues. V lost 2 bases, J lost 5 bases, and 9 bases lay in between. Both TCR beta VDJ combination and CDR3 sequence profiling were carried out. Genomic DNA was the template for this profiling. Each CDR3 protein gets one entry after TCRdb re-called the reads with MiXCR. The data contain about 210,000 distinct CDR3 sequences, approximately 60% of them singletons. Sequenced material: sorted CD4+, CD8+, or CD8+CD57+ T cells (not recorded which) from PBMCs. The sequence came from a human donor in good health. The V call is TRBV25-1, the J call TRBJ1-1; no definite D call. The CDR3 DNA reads TGTGCCAGCAGTGAAGACGGGTGGACTGAAGCTTTCTTT. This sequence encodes CASSEDGWTEAFF.